This record looks at one TCR beta chain sequence and its context. CDR1 SGHRS and CDR2 YFSETQ come from the germline V gene. The CDR3 is 16 residues long. V shed 0 bases, J shed 5 bases, and the junction held 4 bases outside the gene matches. This specimen belongs to a study of blood T cell repertoires in COVID-19. The assay was immunoSEQ multiplex PCR, and TCRdb's table has in-frame clones only and misses some. The sample lists approximately 30,000 clones, about 88% occurring once. This TCR derives from an elderly woman with active or convalescent COVID-19. The gene calls are TRBV5-1 and TRBJ2-2; 10 bases align to TRBD2. Sequencing was done on a sample of peripheral blood. The CDR3 loop reads CASSLDPGLATGELFF. The CDR3 DNA sequence: TGCGCCAGCAGCTTGGACCCGGGACTAGCGACCGGGGAGCTGTTTTTT.